The present entry profiles one T cell receptor beta chain with its context. The sample originates from a study of shared clonotypes between healthy human individuals. TCRdb's table, derived via immunoSEQ multiplex PCR, lists solely in-frame clones and lacks some. The sample has over a million clones, roughly 95% seen once; the top ten hold roughly 1.2%. Germline assignment: CDR1 SGHTA and CDR2 FQGNSA. Trimming removed 6 bases from V and 0 bases from J, with 4 bases in between. The CDR3 loop spans 12 amino acids. The gene calls are TRBV7-2 and TRBJ2-3, with unresolved D. Sequencing was carried out using naive CD4+ T cells sorted from blood. Specified subset: CD45RA+ positively selected. The source of this sequence is a man aged 30 to 39 in good health. The CDR3 sequence: CASRGSTDTQYF. CDR3 nucleotides: TGTGCCAGCAGGGGGAGCACAGATACGCAGTATTTT. Full variable domain (outside the CDR3, taken from reference TRBV7-2 and TRBJ2-3): GAGVSQSPSNKVTEKGKDVELRCDPISGHTALYWYRQSLGQGLEFLIYFQGNSAPDKSGLPSDRFSAERTGGSVSTLTIQRTQQEDSAVYLCASRGSTDTQYFGPGTRLTVL.